The clone carrying this T cell receptor beta chain showed up many times. The antigen is not known. These data originate in a study of T cells in Graves' hyperthyroidism and ophthalmopathy. Study overall: Upon initial diagnosis and before any treatment, peripheral blood was collected. Study conclusions and caveats: Ophthalmopathy got predicted by the model a median about 6.7 months before its onset. Ophthalmopathy and stable hyperthyroidism were told apart by a 13 V-J model.

What was amplified from RNA transcripts were TCR beta CDR3 regions. The HTBI set primed first-round TCR CDR3 RT-PCR. TCRdb called the multiplex PCR reads again in MiXCR, with one record for every CDR3 protein. The table lists some 270,000 distinct CDR3 sequences, approximately 14% of them singletons, with 7% to 9% in the top ten. The CDR3 runs to 15 residues. The ends were cut back, 1 base at V and 0 bases at J, with 7 bases in the middle. CDR1 MNHNS and CDR2 SASEGT come from the germline V gene. Sequenced sample: blood. This clonotype was obtained from a woman aged 40 to 55 with Graves' hyperthyroidism. This chain uses TRBV6-1 with TRBJ1-5, with D possibly being TRBD1 (5 bases). For the CDR3, the DNA is TGTGCCAGCAGTGAAGTGAGGGGTAGCAATCAGCCCCAGCATTTT. Translating it yields CASSEVRGSNQPQHF.